This TCR beta chain was found in a study of spatial heterogeneity in lung cancer. General study points: Blood contained ubiquitous expanded tumor TCRs more at resection than at follow-up.

Each TCR cDNA molecule bore a unique molecular identifier. TCRdb re-called the 5' RACE reads with MiXCR, one entry per CDR3 protein. The sample contains approximately 40,000 distinct CDR3 sequences, 6.5% to 9% of which appear only once. Time point defined: sample taken at primary tumor resection. Extraction of whole RNA from tumor, nontumor lung or frozen PBMC preceded unsorted sequencing. Samples came from roughly 75 TRACERx patients with untreated early-stage lung cancer. Trimming took 5 bases from V and 0 from J, leaving 8 bases between them. The CDR3 sequence is 15 residues long. From germline, CDR1 is SGHTA and CDR2 FQGTGA. This clonotype was detected ten times or more. Its antigen is unknown.

The sequences come from PBMCs, collected at surgery. The chain couples TRBV7-3 to TRBJ2-6; D gene uncertain. This TCR was recovered from a male donor with early-stage non-small cell lung cancer. The CDR3 sequence is CASSPPGSGANVLTF. The CDR3 nucleotides read TGTGCCAGCAGCCCCCCGGGCTCTGGGGCCAACGTCCTGACTTTC.